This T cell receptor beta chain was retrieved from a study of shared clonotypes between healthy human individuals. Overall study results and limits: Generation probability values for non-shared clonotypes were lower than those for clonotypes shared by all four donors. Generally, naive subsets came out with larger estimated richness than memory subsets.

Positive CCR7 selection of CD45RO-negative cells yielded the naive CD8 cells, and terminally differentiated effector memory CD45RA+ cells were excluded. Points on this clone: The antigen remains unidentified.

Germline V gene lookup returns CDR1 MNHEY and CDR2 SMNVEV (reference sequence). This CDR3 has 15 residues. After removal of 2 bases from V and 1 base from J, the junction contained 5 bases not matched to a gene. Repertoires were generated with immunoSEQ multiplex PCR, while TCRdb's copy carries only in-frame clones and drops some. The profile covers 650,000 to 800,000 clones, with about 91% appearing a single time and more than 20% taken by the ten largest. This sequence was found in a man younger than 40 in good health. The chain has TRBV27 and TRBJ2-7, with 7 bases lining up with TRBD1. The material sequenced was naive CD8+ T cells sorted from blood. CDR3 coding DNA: TGTGCCAGCAGTTTACTACGGGACAGATCCTACGAGCAGTACTTC. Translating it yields CASSLLRDRSYEQYF.